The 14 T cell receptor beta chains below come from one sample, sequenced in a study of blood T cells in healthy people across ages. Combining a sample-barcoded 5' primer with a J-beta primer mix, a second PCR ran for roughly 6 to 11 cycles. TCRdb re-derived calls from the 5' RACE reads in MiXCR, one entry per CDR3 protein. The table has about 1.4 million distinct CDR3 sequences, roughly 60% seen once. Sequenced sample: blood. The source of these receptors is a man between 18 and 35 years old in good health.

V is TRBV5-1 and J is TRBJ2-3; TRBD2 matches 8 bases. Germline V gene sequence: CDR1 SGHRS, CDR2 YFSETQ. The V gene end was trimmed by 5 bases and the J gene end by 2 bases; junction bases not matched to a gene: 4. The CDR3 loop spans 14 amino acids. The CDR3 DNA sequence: TGCGCCAGCAGGCGGGAGGTAAACACAGATACGCAGTATTTT. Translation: CASRREVNTDTQYF. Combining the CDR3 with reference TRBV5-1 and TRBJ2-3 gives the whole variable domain KAGVTQTPRYLIKTRGQQVTLSCSPISGHRSVSWYQQTPGQGLQFLFEYFSETQRNKGNFPGRFSGRQFSNSRSEMNVSTLELGDSALYLCASRREVNTDTQYFGPGTRLTVL.

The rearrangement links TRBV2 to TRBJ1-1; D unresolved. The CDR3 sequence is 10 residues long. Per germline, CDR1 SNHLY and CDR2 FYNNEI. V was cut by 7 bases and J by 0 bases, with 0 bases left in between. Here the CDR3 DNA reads TGTGCCAGCATGAACACTGAAGCTTTCTTT. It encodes CASMNTEAFF.

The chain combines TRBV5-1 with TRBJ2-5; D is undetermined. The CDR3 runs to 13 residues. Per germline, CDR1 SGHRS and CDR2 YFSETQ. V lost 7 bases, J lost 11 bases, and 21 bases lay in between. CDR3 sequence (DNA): TGCGCCAGCCGTGGTTGGGGTGCCAATGAGCAGTACTTC. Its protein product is CASRGWGANEQYF.

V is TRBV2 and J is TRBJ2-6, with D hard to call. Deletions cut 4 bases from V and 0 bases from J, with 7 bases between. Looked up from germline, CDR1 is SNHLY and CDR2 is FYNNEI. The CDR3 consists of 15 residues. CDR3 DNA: TGTGCCAGCAGTGGGCAAGTCTCTGGGGCCAACGTCCTGACTTTC. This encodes CASSGQVSGANVLTF.

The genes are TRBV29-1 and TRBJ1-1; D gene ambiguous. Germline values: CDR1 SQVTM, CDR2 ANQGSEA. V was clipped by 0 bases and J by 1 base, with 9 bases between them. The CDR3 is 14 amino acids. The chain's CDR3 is CSVEDLGGNTEAFF. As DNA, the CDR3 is TGCAGCGTTGAAGACCTGGGAGGGAACACTGAAGCTTTCTTT.

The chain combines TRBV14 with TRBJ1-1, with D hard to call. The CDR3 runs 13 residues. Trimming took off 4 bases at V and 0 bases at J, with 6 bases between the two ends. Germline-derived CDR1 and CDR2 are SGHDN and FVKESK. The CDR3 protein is CASSPILNTEAFF. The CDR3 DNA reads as TGTGCCAGCAGCCCTATATTGAACACTGAAGCTTTCTTT. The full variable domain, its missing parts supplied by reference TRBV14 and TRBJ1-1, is EAGVTQFPSHSVIEKGQTVTLRCDPISGHDNLYWYRRVMGKEIKFLLHFVKESKQDESGMPNNRFLAERTGGTYSTLKVQPAELEDSGVYFCASSPILNTEAFFGQGTRLTVV.

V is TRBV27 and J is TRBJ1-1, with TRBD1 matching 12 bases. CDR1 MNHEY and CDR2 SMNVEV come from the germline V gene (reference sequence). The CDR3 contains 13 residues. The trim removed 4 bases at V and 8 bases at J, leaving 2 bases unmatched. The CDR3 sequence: CASSYGTGGEAFF. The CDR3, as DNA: TGTGCCAGCAGTTACGGGACAGGGGGCGAAGCTTTCTTT.

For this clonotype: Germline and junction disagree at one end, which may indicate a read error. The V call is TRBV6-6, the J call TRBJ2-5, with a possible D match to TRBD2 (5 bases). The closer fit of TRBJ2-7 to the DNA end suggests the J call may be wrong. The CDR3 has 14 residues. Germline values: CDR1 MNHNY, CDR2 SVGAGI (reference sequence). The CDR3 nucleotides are TGTGCCAGCAGTGACTCGACTAACATCTACGAGCAGTACTTC. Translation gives CASSDSTNIYEQYF.

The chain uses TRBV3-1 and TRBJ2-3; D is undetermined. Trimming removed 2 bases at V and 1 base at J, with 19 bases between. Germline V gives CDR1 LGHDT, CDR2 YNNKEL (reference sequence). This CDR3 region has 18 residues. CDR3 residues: CASSQSELRLIGTDTQYF. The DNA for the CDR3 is TGTGCCAGCAGCCAATCGGAGCTAAGACTGATTGGCACAGATACGCAGTATTTT.

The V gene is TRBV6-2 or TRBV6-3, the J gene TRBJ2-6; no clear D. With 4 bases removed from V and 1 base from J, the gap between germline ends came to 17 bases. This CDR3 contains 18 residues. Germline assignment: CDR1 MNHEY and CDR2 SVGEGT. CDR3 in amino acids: CASSWYTGRPSGANVLTF. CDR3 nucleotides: TGTGCCAGCAGTTGGTATACGGGCAGGCCATCTGGGGCCAACGTCCTGACTTTC.

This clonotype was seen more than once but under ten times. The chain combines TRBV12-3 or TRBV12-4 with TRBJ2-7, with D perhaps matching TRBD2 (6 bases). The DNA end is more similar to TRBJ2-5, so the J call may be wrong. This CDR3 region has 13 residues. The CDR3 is CASNRDGGETQYF. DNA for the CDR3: TGTGCCAGCAATAGGGACGGGGGTGAGACCCAGTACTTC.

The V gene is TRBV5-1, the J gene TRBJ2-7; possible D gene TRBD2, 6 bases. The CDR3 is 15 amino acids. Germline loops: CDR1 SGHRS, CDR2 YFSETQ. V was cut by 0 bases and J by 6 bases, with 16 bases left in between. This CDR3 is CASSLASGLLGEQYF. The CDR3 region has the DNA TGCGCCAGCAGCTTGGCCTCGGGACTCCTTGGCGAGCAGTACTTC.

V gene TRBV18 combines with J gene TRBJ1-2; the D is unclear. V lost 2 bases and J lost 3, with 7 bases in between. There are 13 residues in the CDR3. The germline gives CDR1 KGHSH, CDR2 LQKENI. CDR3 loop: CASSPIGDYGYTF. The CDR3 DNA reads TGTGCCAGCTCACCAATTGGGGACTATGGCTACACCTTC.

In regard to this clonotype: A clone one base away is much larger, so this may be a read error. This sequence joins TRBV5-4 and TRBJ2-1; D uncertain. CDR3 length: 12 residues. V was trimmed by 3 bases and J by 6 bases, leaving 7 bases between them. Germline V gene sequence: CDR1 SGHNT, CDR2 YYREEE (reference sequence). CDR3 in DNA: TGTGCCAGCAGCTCCCCGGCCAATGAGCAGTTCTTC. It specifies CASSSPANEQFF.